These 21 T cell receptor beta chains came from one sample sequenced in a study of patients and donors after allogeneic stem cell transplantation. In TCRdb, the RT-PCR reads were re-called with MiXCR into one record per CDR3 protein. The data contain about 410,000 distinct CDR3 sequences, 16% of them singletons. Material for sequencing was blood, either unsorted or a sorted T cell fraction (not recorded which). These receptors all stem from a human donor who was either an allogeneic HSCT recipient or a stem cell or donor lymphocyte infusion donor (not recorded which). It is not recorded whose cells these are; they may come from a transplant donor.

CDR3 DNA: TGTGCCATCAGCGGCAGGGAGAAGACCCAGTACTTC. As protein: CAISGREKTQYF. The chain joins TRBV10-3 to TRBJ2-5; D may be TRBD1 or TRBD2 (5 bases each). Trimming cost V 6 bases and J 6 bases, with 11 bases left between them. Germline V CDR1 and CDR2: ENHRY, SYGVKD. This CDR3 has 12 residues.

There are many counts of this clonotype. This chain connects TRBV20-1 to TRBJ2-3; unclear D gene. With 3 bases removed from V and 0 bases from J, the gap between germline ends came to 13 bases. The germline V gene has CDR1 DFQATT and CDR2 SNEGSKA (reference sequence). The CDR3 is made up of 15 amino acids. In nucleotides, the CDR3 is TGCAGTGCTAGGCTCCCAGCCCTTAGCACAGATACGCAGTATTTT. Translated, it gives CSARLPALSTDTQYF.

This clonotype occurred many times. This chain connects TRBV6-1 to TRBJ2-5; 8 bases are shared with TRBD2. This CDR3 comprises 13 residues. Trimming cost V 8 bases and J 7 bases; bases outside gene matches: 9. Per the germline V gene, CDR1 is MNHNS and CDR2 is SASEGT. The CDR3 protein is CASLESGSWTQYF. CDR3 in DNA: TGTGCCAGCCTCGAGAGCGGGAGCTGGACCCAGTACTTC.

This clonotype was counted a few times. The chain has TRBV10-3 and TRBJ2-3; 11 bases map to TRBD2. The CDR3 is made up of 16 amino acids. V was clipped by 2 bases and J by 4 bases; unmatched bases: 5. CDR1 is ENHRY and CDR2 is SYGVKD in the germline V gene. The CDR3, as DNA: TGTGCCATCAGTGAGCTAGCGGGAGGTGAGGCAGATACGCAGTATTTT. This gives the protein CAISELAGGEADTQYF.

This clonotype was seen ten or more times. The chain is built from TRBV24-1 and TRBJ2-3; maybe TRBD1 (6 bases). This CDR3 spans 13 amino acids. The germline V and J ends were trimmed by 9 bases and 2 bases, with 11 bases remaining between them. Germline CDR1 reads KGHDR; CDR2 reads SFDVKD. The CDR3 DNA is TGTGCCACCGGGGACACTTTCACAGATACGCAGTATTTT. Translation gives CATGDTFTDTQYF.

The chain joins TRBV3-1 to TRBJ1-1, with no clear D. The CDR3 contains 14 residues. Deletions cut 0 bases from V and 4 bases from J, with 9 bases between. In germline, CDR1 is LGHDT, CDR2 YNNKEL (reference sequence). CDR3 region: CASSQDRSRTEAFF. Written as DNA, the CDR3 is TGTGCCAGCAGCCAAGATCGAAGTCGCACTGAAGCTTTCTTT.

This clonotype showed up just a few times. The chain links TRBV7-9 to TRBJ2-1, with 8 positions matching TRBD2. The CDR3 totals 15 residues. Per the germline V gene, CDR1 is SEHNR and CDR2 is FQNEAQ (reference sequence). The V segment lost 4 bases and the J segment 6 bases; nucleotides outside the gene matches: 8. The CDR3 DNA follows: TGTGCCAGCAGCTCCAGCGGGGGATTCTTCAATGAGCAGTTCTTC. Protein product: CASSSSGGFFNEQFF.

A few counts support this clonotype. The chain employs TRBV6-4 and TRBJ2-6; D ambiguous. With 5 bases removed from V and 3 bases from J, the gap between germline ends came to 11 bases. This CDR3 region has 15 residues. Per germline, CDR1 MRHNA and CDR2 SNTAGT. The CDR3 loop reads CASSPEGFGANVLTF. For the CDR3, the DNA is TGTGCCAGCAGTCCGGAAGGCTTTGGGGCCAACGTCCTGACTTTC.

This clonotype occurred many times. V usage is TRBV7-9 and J usage is TRBJ2-7; D remains unclear. The CDR3 totals 13 residues. V lost 1 base and J lost 7, with 11 bases in between. From germline, CDR1 is SEHNR and CDR2 FQNEAQ (reference sequence). CDR3 sequence (DNA): TGTGCCAGCAGCTTAGTAATGGCAGAAGAGCAGTACTTC. Translated, it gives CASSLVMAEEQYF.

The table lists this clonotype with a few counts. The rearrangement uses TRBV20-1 and TRBJ2-3, with 8 bases aligning to TRBD2. The CDR3 consists of 15 residues. From germline, CDR1 is DFQATT and CDR2 SNEGSKA (reference sequence). V trimming: 5 bases; J trimming: 3 bases; junction bases outside the gene matches: 10. CDR3 coding DNA: TGCAGTGCTTCCAGTCCACGCGGGAGGACAGATACGCAGTATTTT. It encodes CSASSPRGRTDTQYF.

This clonotype has a single count. Lacking the conserved final phenylalanine or tryptophan, this CDR3 likely reflects a read error. The chain has TRBV28 and TRBJ2-1, with 10 bases that match TRBD2. The CDR3 has 16 residues. The V gene end was trimmed by 3 bases and the J gene end by 3 bases; junction bases not matched to a gene: 5. Germline V gene sequence: CDR1 MDHEN, CDR2 SYDVKM. CDR3 bases: TGTGCCAGCAGTTTTAGCGGGAGGTCCAACTACAATGAGCAGTTCCTC. It specifies CASSFSGRSNYNEQFL.

This clonotype came up a few times. This chain connects TRBV27 to TRBJ2-7, with a possible D match to TRBD2 (6 bases). The CDR3 spans 14 residues. CDR1 is MNHEY, CDR2 SMNVEV, per germline (reference sequence). Deletions cut 7 bases from V and 4 bases from J, with 17 bases between. CDR3 in amino acids: CASKQLGGDYEQYF. CDR3 sequence (DNA): TGTGCCAGCAAACAACTAGGAGGGGATTACGAGCAGTACTTC.

Ten or more counts support this clonotype. This chain joins TRBV7-9 and TRBJ2-6; D is unclear. Germline loops: CDR1 SEHNR, CDR2 FQNEAQ (reference sequence). Trimming cost V 4 bases and J 0 bases, with 7 bases left between them. The CDR3 contains 15 residues. The CDR3 protein is CASSSVPSGANVLTF. The CDR3 region has the DNA TGTGCCAGCAGCTCCGTACCCTCTGGGGCCAACGTCCTGACTTTC.

The rearrangement links TRBV13 to TRBJ1-1; D call uncertain. Germline CDR1 and CDR2: PRHDT and FYEKMQ (reference sequence). V dropped 2 bases and J dropped 8 bases, with 6 bases sitting between them. The CDR3 spans 11 residues. DNA of the CDR3: TGTGCCAGCAGCTTAAGGATCGAAGCTTTCTTT. Translating gives CASSLRIEAFF.

Worth noting for this clonotype: The junction and the germline gene differ at one end; a read error may be behind it. This CDR3 is CASRLAGGSDTQYF. CDR3 sequence (DNA): TGTGCCAGCAGGTTAGCGGGGGGGTCAGATACGCAGTATTTT. V gene TRBV12-3 or TRBV12-4 combines with J gene TRBJ2-3; 11 bases map to TRBD2. This CDR3 has 14 amino acids.

The chain has TRBV4-2 and TRBJ2-7; no clear D. Per germline, CDR1 LGHNA and CDR2 YNFKEQ. Trimming pared 2 bases from V and 0 bases from J, leaving 8 bases between. This CDR3 spans 14 amino acids. CDR3 protein: CASSQWVGSYEQYF. CDR3 nucleotides: TGTGCCAGCAGCCAATGGGTGGGCTCCTACGAGCAGTACTTC.

There are a few counts of this clonotype. The V and J genes are TRBV7-9 and TRBJ1-3; 9 bases align to TRBD1. CDR1 is SEHNR and CDR2 is FQNEAQ in the germline V gene (reference sequence). The CDR3 has 15 residues. The V segment lost 5 bases and the J segment 4 bases; nucleotides outside the gene matches: 6. DNA of the CDR3: TGTGCCAGCAGCCCGGGGGACAGGGACGGAAACACCATATATTTT. Residues: CASSPGDRDGNTIYF.

The CDR3 loop reads CASSYGTDSNQPQHF. The CDR3, as DNA: TGTGCCAGCAGCTACGGGACAGATAGCAATCAGCCCCAGCATTTT. The chain employs TRBV6-4 and TRBJ1-5, with TRBD1 identical over 7 bases. Germline values: CDR1 MRHNA, CDR2 SNTAGT. CDR3 length: 15 residues. V dropped 6 bases and J dropped 0; count of bases not matched to a gene: 5.

The chain has TRBV25-1 and TRBJ2-5, with a weak D call TRBD1 (5 bases). Trimming pared 5 bases from V and 5 bases from J, leaving 18 bases between. This CDR3 contains 15 residues. The germline V gene encodes CDR1 MGHDK and CDR2 SYGVNS. CDR3 protein: CASSHRTLKGETQYF. CDR3 DNA sequence: TGTGCCAGCAGTCACCGGACCTTAAAGGGGGAGACCCAGTACTTC. The variable domain in full, completed from reference TRBV25-1 and TRBJ2-5, reads EADIYQTPRYLVIGTGKKITLECSQTMGHDKMYWYQQDPGMELHLIHYSYGVNSTEKGDLSSESTVSRIRTEHFPLTLESARPSHTSQYLCASSHRTLKGETQYFGPGTRLLVL.

The CDR3 here is CASSTYPSGRGAYEQYF. Written as DNA, the CDR3 is TGCGCCAGCAGCACTTATCCCAGCGGGAGGGGTGCCTACGAGCAGTACTTC. The chain joins TRBV5-1 to TRBJ2-7, with 10 bases matching TRBD2. There are 17 residues in the CDR3. Trimming cost V 4 bases and J 2 bases; bases outside gene matches: 12. Germline assignment: CDR1 SGHRS and CDR2 YFSETQ. The full variable domain, completed using reference TRBV5-1 and TRBJ2-7, is KAGVTQTPRYLIKTRGQQVTLSCSPISGHRSVSWYQQTPGQGLQFLFEYFSETQRNKGNFPGRFSGRQFSNSRSEMNVSTLELGDSALYLCASSTYPSGRGAYEQYFGPGTRLTVT.

This clonotype was detected only a few times. The V gene is TRBV20-1, the J gene TRBJ1-1, with D unclear. The germline V gene encodes CDR1 DFQATT and CDR2 SNEGSKA (reference sequence). The CDR3 consists of 12 residues. Trimming removed 2 bases at V and 8 bases at J, with 12 bases between. CDR3 protein: CSARIPPVEAFF. The CDR3 DNA sequence: TGCAGTGCTAGAATCCCCCCAGTCGAAGCTTTCTTT.